The next 28 T cell receptor beta chains were all read from a single sample in a study of cytomegalovirus exposure and HLA in healthy donors. PCR used 60 Vbeta primers and 13 Jbeta primers. Using immunoSEQ multiplex PCR, the repertoire was profiled, and TCRdb retains in-frame clones only, with some absent. Its listing shows some 23,000 clones. The specimen sequenced was PBMCs. Receptor source: a male donor in good health and CMV-seropositive.

The chain recombines TRBV5-1 with TRBJ2-3; tentatively, D is TRBD1 (6 bases). The CDR3 sequence is 14 residues long. The V gene lost 3 bases and the J gene lost 0 bases, with 8 bases spanning the gap. CDR1 and CDR2 (germline): SGHRS, YFSETQ. The DNA for the CDR3 is TGCGCCAGCAGCTCTGGACAGAGCACAGATACGCAGTATTTT. It is translated as CASSSGQSTDTQYF.

The chain employs TRBV5-8 and TRBJ1-5, with TRBD1 matching over 7 bases. The J segment lost 0 bases and the V segment lost 4 bases, leaving 4 bases of the junction unmatched. The germline gives CDR1 SGHTS, CDR2 YDEGEE. The CDR3 extends over 15 amino acids. CDR3 DNA sequence: TGTGCCAGCAGCCATGACAGGGCTAGCAATCAGCCCCAGCATTTT. As protein: CASSHDRASNQPQHF.

The V call is TRBV18, the J call TRBJ2-6; 7 bases agree with TRBD1. Germline values: CDR1 KGHSH, CDR2 LQKENI. The CDR3 contains 15 residues. V lost 4 bases to trimming and J lost 1 base; unmatched junction nucleotides: 1. The CDR3 nucleotides read TGTGCCAGCTCACTGACAGGGTCTGGGGCCAACGTCCTGACTTTC. The encoded protein is CASSLTGSGANVLTF.

For the CDR3, the DNA is TGTGCCAGCAGCCTGGGGTGGGGGGACAGGGAGTTCGGCGAGCAGTACTTC. Encoded protein: CASSLGWGDREFGEQYF. The V call is TRBV12-1, the J call TRBJ2-7; whether TRBD1, the table's D call, matches the DNA was not checked. TRBV12-1 is labeled a pseudogene. The CDR3 spans 17 residues.

V gene TRBV15 combines with J gene TRBJ2-1, with TRBD2 matching over 9 bases. This CDR3 region has 17 residues. Germline V gene sequence: CDR1 LNHNV, CDR2 YYDKDF (reference sequence). V lost 0 bases to trimming and J lost 6 bases; unmatched junction nucleotides: 9. The CDR3 DNA sequence: TGTGCCACCAGCAGAGATAATGGACTAGCGAGATCCAATGAGCAGTTCTTC. Its translation: CATSRDNGLARSNEQFF.

The V and J genes are TRBV7-8 and TRBJ2-3, with 7 bases that match TRBD2. The CDR3 has 16 residues. V trimming: 1 base; J trimming: 2 bases; junction bases outside the gene matches: 6. Germline V gene sequence: CDR1 SGHVS, CDR2 FQNEAQ. The CDR3 loop is CASSLDGGSYTDTQYF. Here the CDR3 DNA reads TGTGCCAGCAGCTTAGATGGCGGGAGCTACACAGATACGCAGTATTTT.

The rearrangement joins TRBV5-1 to TRBJ1-1; 7 bases agree with TRBD1. Germline assignment: CDR1 SGHRS and CDR2 YFSETQ. This CDR3 has 18 amino acids. V lost 5 bases and J lost 8; bases outside the gene matches: 24. CDR3 bases: TGCGCCAGCAGTCCTGGGGTCGGCAGGGGGAACCCTGCACTGGAAGCTTTCTTT. Translation: CASSPGVGRGNPALEAFF.

In DNA form, the CDR3 reads TGTGCCAGCAGCCAACAGGGGTTGATCTACGAGCAGTACTTC. It encodes CASSQQGLIYEQYF. The chain has TRBV5-6 and TRBJ2-7; TRBD1 agrees at 7 bases. CDR1 and CDR2 (germline): SGHDT, YYEEEE. Unmatched junction bases numbered 7, after V lost 4 bases and J lost 3 bases. The CDR3 has 14 amino acids. Full variable domain (missing parts from reference TRBV5-6 and TRBJ2-7): DAGVTQSPTHLIKTRGQQVTLRCSPKSGHDTVSWYQQALGQGPQFIFQYYEEEERQRGNFPDRFSGHQFPNYSSELNVNALLLGDSALYLCASSQQGLIYEQYFGPGTRLTVT.

The V gene is TRBV19, the J gene TRBJ2-2, with 9 bases fitting TRBD1. This CDR3 comprises 13 residues. The germline CDR1 and CDR2 sequences are LNHDA and SQIVND (reference sequence). V lost 10 bases, J lost 6 bases, and 6 bases stayed unmatched. In DNA, the CDR3 is TGTGCCACCGGGACAGGGTTTGCCGGGGAGCTGTTTTTT. Protein: CATGTGFAGELFF.

The rearrangement uses TRBV11-3 and TRBJ2-2, with D unresolved. The CDR3 is 13 residues long. Germline CDR1 and CDR2: SGHNT and YENEEA. Trimming shortened V by 0 bases and J by 8 bases, and 7 bases separated the two germline ends. The CDR3 DNA sequence: TGTGCCAGCAGCTTAGATCTGTATGGGGAGCTGTTTTTT. Its protein product is CASSLDLYGELFF.

The rearrangement links TRBV7-8 to TRBJ2-7, with D perhaps matching TRBD1 (6 bases). The CDR3 length is 17 residues. V shed 4 bases and J shed 3 bases, with 22 bases lying between them. The germline gives CDR1 SGHVS, CDR2 FQNEAQ. This chain's CDR3 is CASSSRQAESIGYEQYF. The CDR3 nucleotides read TGTGCCAGCAGCTCCCGACAGGCCGAATCAATAGGCTACGAGCAGTACTTC.

V gene TRBV19 combines with J gene TRBJ2-3; 8 bases agree with TRBD2. This CDR3 region has 16 residues. Germline loops: CDR1 LNHDA, CDR2 SQIVND (reference sequence). V lost 3 bases, J lost 3 bases, and 8 bases stayed unmatched. The CDR3, as DNA: TGTGCCAGTAGTATTGTGGGAGCGGGAGAGACAGATACGCAGTATTTT. Amino acids: CASSIVGAGETDTQYF.

The chain couples TRBV7-3 to TRBJ2-1, with TRBD2 matching over 7 bases. Germline V lookup: CDR1 SGHTA, CDR2 FQGTGA. The CDR3 has 14 amino acids. J gave up 8 bases and V 5 bases, and 9 bases lay outside the gene matches. The CDR3, as DNA: TGTGCCAGCAGCGCACAGACTAGCAAGGATGAGCAGTTCTTC. The encoded protein is CASSAQTSKDEQFF.

This chain uses TRBV18 with TRBJ2-7; TRBD1 agrees at 8 bases. This CDR3 contains 15 residues. CDR1 and CDR2 (germline): KGHSH, LQKENI. The V and J ends lost 3 bases and 0 bases, in that order; junction bases with no gene match: 4. In nucleotides, the CDR3 is TGTGCCAGCTCACCTGGACAGGGTTTCTCCTACGAGCAGTACTTC. This translates into CASSPGQGFSYEQYF.

The chain carries TRBV29-1 and TRBJ1-2; TRBD1 matches 9 bases. V dropped 5 bases and J dropped 6; count of bases not matched to a gene: 4. Germline V gene lookup returns CDR1 SQVTM and CDR2 ANQGSEA. CDR3 size: 12 residues. CDR3 bases: TGCAGCGTTTACGGGACAGGGAATGGCTACACCTTC. It yields the protein CSVYGTGNGYTF.

The CDR3 DNA sequence: TGTGCCAGCAGCGTAGCTGTTAACGGGGACTATGGCTACACCTTC. The encoded protein is CASSVAVNGDYGYTF. The chain links TRBV9 to TRBJ1-2; D unresolved. Trimming cost V 0 bases and J 3 bases, with 12 bases left between them. Germline-derived CDR1 and CDR2 are SGDLS and YYNGEE. The CDR3 extends over 15 amino acids.

This chain uses TRBV27 with TRBJ2-5, with TRBD2 matching over 16 bases. With 5 bases clipped from V and 5 bases from J, the junction kept 8 bases outside the gene matches. This CDR3 spans 17 amino acids. In germline, CDR1 is MNHEY, CDR2 SMNVEV (reference sequence). The CDR3 DNA follows: TGTGCCAGCAGTCCCACCGGGACTAGCGGGGGGGCTGAGACCCAGTACTTC. Residues: CASSPTGTSGGAETQYF.

The V gene is TRBV4-2, the J gene TRBJ2-2; 9 bases agree with TRBD2. CDR3 length: 18 residues. V lost 4 bases to trimming and J lost 2 bases; unmatched junction nucleotides: 11. Germline-derived CDR1 and CDR2 are LGHNA and YNFKEQ. The CDR3 coding sequence is TGTGCCAGCAGCCCCCGGGGGGTAGCGGGAGTTAACACCGGGGAGCTGTTTTTT. It specifies CASSPRGVAGVNTGELFF.

V usage is TRBV28 and J usage is TRBJ2-1; TRBD2 agrees at 9 bases. Trimming at V came to 2 bases and at J to 2 bases, leaving 1 base not matched to a gene. Germline V lookup: CDR1 MDHEN, CDR2 SYDVKM. This CDR3 contains 15 residues. DNA of the CDR3: TGTGCCAGCAGTTTAGGACTAGCGCCCTACAATGAGCAGTTCTTC. The encoded protein is CASSLGLAPYNEQFF. The whole variable domain, filled in from reference TRBV28 and TRBJ2-1, reads DVKVTQSSRYLVKRTGEKVFLECVQDMDHENMFWYRQDPGLGLRLIYFSYDVKMKEKGDIPEGYSVSREKKERFSLILESASTNQTSMYLCASSLGLAPYNEQFFGPGTRLTVL.

The gene calls are TRBV30 and TRBJ1-2; D not certain. V was pared by 0 bases and J by 0 bases, with 17 bases between. The CDR3 sequence is 17 residues long. Looked up from germline, CDR1 is GTSNPN and CDR2 is SVGIG (reference sequence). The CDR3 sequence is CAWSVGRGGSTNYGYTF. DNA of the CDR3: TGTGCCTGGAGTGTAGGAAGAGGCGGGAGTACTAACTATGGCTACACCTTC.

The genes are TRBV5-6 and TRBJ2-5, with 10 positions matching TRBD2. The DNA end is a closer match to TRBJ2-7, so the J assignment may be wrong. This CDR3 contains 15 residues. From germline, CDR1 is SGHDT and CDR2 YYEEEE. CDR3 sequence reads: CASSPGLAATYEQYF. DNA for the CDR3: TGTGCCAGCAGCCCAGGACTAGCGGCCACCTACGAGCAGTACTTC.

The DNA for the CDR3 is TGTGCCAGCAGCTTACTGCAGGGCTCCTACGAGCAGTACTTC. It translates to CASSLLQGSYEQYF. This chain connects TRBV7-6 to TRBJ2-7; possible D gene TRBD1, 5 bases. V lost 2 bases and J 0 bases, leaving 8 bases between the germline ends. CDR1 is SGHVS, CDR2 FNYEAQ, per germline. The CDR3 extends over 14 amino acids.

The chain uses TRBV7-9 and TRBJ2-7, with 7 bases aligning to TRBD1. Per the germline V gene, CDR1 is SEHNR and CDR2 is FQNEAQ (reference sequence). The CDR3 is made up of 15 amino acids. V was clipped by 5 bases and J by 4 bases; unmatched bases: 11. The CDR3 region is CASSIRQGGTYEQYF. Here the CDR3 DNA reads TGTGCCAGCAGCATAAGACAGGGTGGTACGTACGAGCAGTACTTC.

The CDR3 coding sequence is TGTGCCAGCAGCTTCACAGAGAACACTGAAGCTTTCTTT. Translation gives CASSFTENTEAFF. The chain recombines TRBV7-2 with TRBJ1-1; D is undetermined. Trimming removed 3 bases from V and 1 base from J, with 6 bases in between. This CDR3 is 13 amino acids long. Germline loops: CDR1 SGHTA, CDR2 FQGNSA.

The V call is TRBV5-4, the J call TRBJ2-5, with TRBD1 matching over 7 bases. V gave up 3 bases and J gave up 5 bases; unmatched junction bases: 7. This CDR3 has 14 residues. From germline, CDR1 is SGHNT and CDR2 YYREEE (reference sequence). The CDR3 loop is CASSYDRDEETQYF. The CDR3 DNA reads as TGTGCCAGCAGCTACGACAGGGATGAGGAGACCCAGTACTTC.

The V gene is TRBV7-2, the J gene TRBJ1-1; TRBD1 is a possible D gene (5 bases). The CDR3 loop spans 15 amino acids. Germline CDR1 SGHTA, CDR2 FQGNSA. Trimming pared 1 base from V and 0 bases from J, leaving 9 bases between. As DNA, the CDR3 is TGTGCCAGCAGCTTAGTTGGGGGGATGAACACTGAAGCTTTCTTT. It codes for CASSLVGGMNTEAFF.

The CDR3 DNA is TGCGCCAGCAGCCCCCGGGTAGCGGGGGTCTACAATGAGCAGTTCTTC. Translated, it gives CASSPRVAGVYNEQFF. The chain links TRBV5-1 to TRBJ2-1; 9 nucleotides line up with TRBD2. The J segment lost 3 bases and the V segment lost 4 bases, leaving 8 bases of the junction unmatched. Looked up from germline, CDR1 is SGHRS and CDR2 is YFSETQ. CDR3 length: 16 amino acids.

V usage is TRBV29-1 and J usage is TRBJ2-3; 8 bases match TRBD1. The V segment lost 6 bases and the J segment 0 bases; nucleotides outside the gene matches: 8. CDR3 size: 15 residues. Germline V CDR1 and CDR2: SQVTM, ANQGSEA. CDR3 bases: TGCAGCGTGGGAGGACAGGGTAGTAGCACAGATACGCAGTATTTT. As protein: CSVGGQGSSTDTQYF.